The 30 T cell receptor beta chains listed next were all sequenced from one sample in a study of cytomegalovirus exposure and HLA in healthy donors (dated by TCRdb to 2017 to 2019). Library method: the immunoSEQ multiplex PCR assay. For the multiplex PCR, a mixture combining 60 forward primers for TCR Vbeta segments and 13 reverse primers for TCR Jbeta segments was used. The table was pulled from immuneACCESS by TCRdb, which kept in-frame rearrangements only. Such tables lose some clones; where checked, under half of the loss comes from unresolved V genes, and the rest has no known cause. The sample table lists 200,000 to 250,000 clones, over 65% of them with a count of one. The top ten constitute 1.3% of the sample. Sequencing was performed on PBMCs. These receptors came from a human donor in good health.

J is TRBJ2-1 and V is TRBV19; TRBD2 agrees at 11 bases. The germline CDR1 and CDR2 sequences are LNHDA and SQIVND (reference sequence). With 6 bases clipped from V and 5 bases from J, the junction kept 6 bases outside the gene matches. The CDR3 sequence is 15 residues long. The CDR3 loop reads CASSLAGGVHNEQFF. CDR3 DNA: TGTGCCAGTAGCCTAGCGGGAGGAGTCCACAATGAGCAGTTCTTC. The entire variable domain, with the rest obtained from reference TRBV19 and TRBJ2-1, is as follows: DGGITQSPKYLFRKEGQNVTLSCEQNLNHDAMYWYRQDPGQGLRLIYYSQIVNDFQKGDIAEGYSVSREKKESFPLTVTSAQKNPTAFYLCASSLAGGVHNEQFFGPGTRLTVL.

This chain uses TRBV5-6 with TRBJ1-1, with a possible D match to TRBD1 (6 bases). CDR1 is SGHDT and CDR2 is YYEEEE in the germline V gene. The CDR3 is 15 amino acids. V lost 1 base and J 3 bases, leaving 13 bases between the germline ends. CDR3 nucleotides: TGTGCCAGCAGCTTGTCTGGCAGGGGTGACACTGAAGCTTTCTTT. Translated: CASSLSGRGDTEAFF.

The gene calls are TRBV7-3 and TRBJ1-1; D possibly corresponds to TRBD1 (5 bases). Germline-derived CDR1 and CDR2 are SGHTA and FQGTGA. Trimming stripped 1 base from V and 6 bases from J, with 12 bases between. The CDR3 sequence is 14 residues long. The CDR3 DNA reads TGTGCCAGCAGCTTAATCAAGGGAGGGGCTGAAGCTTTCTTT. Residues: CASSLIKGGAEAFF. The full variable domain, rest sourced from reference TRBV7-3 and TRBJ1-1, is GAGVSQTPSNKVTEKGKYVELRCDPISGHTALYWYRQSLGQGPEFLIYFQGTGAADDSGLPNDRFFAVRPEGSVSTLKIQRTERGDSAVYLCASSLIKGGAEAFFGQGTRLTVV.

Details on this clone: This sample also contains other DNA sequences that code for the same CDR3. The chain joins TRBV9 to TRBJ2-7; D remains ambiguous. Germline V gene lookup returns CDR1 SGDLS and CDR2 YYNGEE. CDR3 size: 13 residues. The V and J ends lost 0 bases and 6 bases respectively, with 10 bases between them. CDR3 sequence (DNA): TGTGCCAGCAGCGTAGCTCACTCGGGCGAGCAGTACTTC. This sequence encodes CASSVAHSGEQYF.

V usage is TRBV27 and J usage is TRBJ1-4; D unclear. The CDR3 totals 12 residues. Germline V gives CDR1 MNHEY, CDR2 SMNVEV (reference sequence). Trimming shortened V by 6 bases and J by 8 bases, and 10 bases separated the two germline ends. The chain's CDR3 is CASSSGAEKLFF. Here the CDR3 DNA reads TGTGCCAGCAGCTCGGGTGCCGAAAAACTGTTTTTT.

The V and J genes are TRBV14 and TRBJ2-7; D might be TRBD2 (6 bases). Trimming removed 2 bases at V and 2 bases at J, with 19 bases between. The CDR3 has 17 residues. The germline V gene has CDR1 SGHDN and CDR2 FVKESK. This chain's CDR3 is CASSQPLQGLPPYEQYF. The DNA for the CDR3 is TGTGCCAGCAGCCAACCCTTGCAGGGACTTCCCCCCTACGAGCAGTACTTC.

The chain has TRBV2 and TRBJ2-7; 9 bases are shared with TRBD2. CDR1 is SNHLY, CDR2 FYNNEI, per germline. CDR3 size: 16 residues. Trimming removed 5 bases from V and 0 bases from J; junction bases left unmatched: 8. The DNA for the CDR3 is TGTGCCAGCAGTCCCCAGGGACTAGCCAACTCCTACGAGCAGTACTTC. Residues: CASSPQGLANSYEQYF.

The V gene is TRBV7-3, the J gene TRBJ2-1, with 8 bases lining up with TRBD2. The germline CDR1 and CDR2 sequences are SGHTA and FQGTGA. This CDR3 comprises 15 residues. Trimming cost V 5 bases and J 8 bases; bases outside gene matches: 11. This chain's CDR3 is CASSPGGTPMYEQFF. In nucleotides, the CDR3 is TGTGCCAGCAGCCCGGGGGGGACTCCGATGTATGAGCAGTTCTTC. Looking up the rest from reference TRBV7-3 and TRBJ2-1 gives the full variable domain: GAGVSQTPSNKVTEKGKYVELRCDPISGHTALYWYRQSLGQGPEFLIYFQGTGAADDSGLPNDRFFAVRPEGSVSTLKIQRTERGDSAVYLCASSPGGTPMYEQFFGPGTRLTVL.

This clone was counted a single time. This CDR3 is CASSSHSGTNTDTQYF. The CDR3, as DNA: TGTGCCAGCAGCTCCCATAGCGGGACTAACACAGATACGCAGTATTTT. The chain uses TRBV7-3 and TRBJ2-3, with 8 bases identical to TRBD2. The CDR3 extends over 16 amino acids. J was trimmed by 2 bases and V by 4 bases; bases with no gene match: 8. Germline V gene sequence: CDR1 SGHTA, CDR2 FQGTGA.

The sample holds one count of this clone. The V gene is TRBV7-9, the J gene TRBJ2-5, with 7 bases identical to TRBD2. This CDR3 contains 14 residues. The junction had 12 bases not matched to a gene; V was cut back by 5 bases and J by 9 bases. The germline V gene has CDR1 SEHNR and CDR2 FQNEAQ (reference sequence). As DNA, the CDR3 is TGTGCCAGCAGCGTCGGGACTACGATTGATCCCCAGTACTTC. Its translation is CASSVGTTIDPQYF.

This clone is a singleton in its sample. The V gene is TRBV4-3, the J gene TRBJ2-1; no reliable D call. Germline V lookup: CDR1 LGHNA, CDR2 YSLEER. This CDR3 region has 14 residues. Between the trimmed V and J ends, which lost 3 bases and 4 bases, there was a span of 10 bases. CDR3 sequence reads: CASSQNRVYNEQFF. CDR3 sequence (DNA): TGCGCCAGCAGCCAGAACAGAGTTTACAATGAGCAGTTCTTC.

The chain uses TRBV28 and TRBJ2-7, with D possibly being TRBD2 (5 bases). Deletions cut 3 bases from V and 9 bases from J, with 18 bases between. This CDR3 region has 14 residues. CDR1 and CDR2 (germline): MDHEN, SYDVKM. CDR3 region: CASSFSPGVSGQYF. In DNA form, the CDR3 reads TGTGCCAGCAGTTTCAGCCCCGGGGTTTCGGGGCAGTACTTC.

The CDR3 loop is CASSPDTSRSYNEQFF. The DNA for the CDR3 is TGTGCCAGCAGCCCGGATACTAGCCGCTCCTACAATGAGCAGTTCTTC. V gene TRBV5-4 combines with J gene TRBJ2-1, with D possibly matching TRBD2 (6 bases). The CDR3 loop spans 16 amino acids. The germline gives CDR1 SGHNT, CDR2 YYREEE (reference sequence). V lost 4 bases to trimming and J lost 0 bases, with 14 bases between them.

The chain employs TRBV11-2 and TRBJ2-2, with 10 bases lining up with TRBD2. The CDR3 is made up of 18 amino acids. In germline, CDR1 is SGHAT, CDR2 FQNNGV. V lost 0 bases and J lost 1; bases outside the gene matches: 5. CDR3 loop: CASSLDFGLAENTGELFF. In nucleotides, the CDR3 is TGTGCCAGCAGCTTAGATTTCGGACTAGCGGAGAACACCGGGGAGCTGTTTTTT.

This sequence joins TRBV23-1 and TRBJ1-4; D is possibly TRBD1 (6 bases). TRBV23-1 is classed as an ORF, of uncertain function. Trimming cost V 1 base and J 8 bases, with 17 bases left between them. CDR3 size: 16 residues. The CDR3 bases are TGCGCCAGCAGTCAATATGAGGGGGGGGCGGGAGAAAAACTGTTTTTT. As protein: CASSQYEGGAGEKLFF.

The V gene is TRBV7-2, the J gene TRBJ2-7; 7 bases line up with TRBD1. V was clipped by 1 base and J by 5 bases; unmatched bases: 8. Looked up from germline, CDR1 is SGHTA and CDR2 is FQGNSA. This CDR3 has 15 amino acids. CDR3 sequence (DNA): TGTGCCAGCAGCTTAGTTCACAGGGGTATCAACGAGCAGTACTTC. It specifies CASSLVHRGINEQYF.

The table lists this clone with a count of one. The chain combines TRBV6-5 with TRBJ2-5; 7 positions match TRBD1. The J call is uncertain, as TRBJ2-7 better fits the DNA end. Germline V lookup: CDR1 MNHEY, CDR2 SVGAGI. The CDR3 extends over 15 amino acids. Written as DNA, the CDR3 is TGTGCCAGCAGTTACGTTGACAGGGTAGCCTACGAGCAGTACTTC. It translates to CASSYVDRVAYEQYF.

J is TRBJ2-7 and V is TRBV27; the match to TRBD2 covers 8 bases. Germline loops: CDR1 MNHEY, CDR2 SMNVEV (reference sequence). The ends lost 2 bases at V and 2 bases at J; junction bases unmatched: 8. The CDR3 totals 16 residues. In DNA form, the CDR3 reads TGTGCCAGCAGTTTAAGTTTAAGAGCGGGGGCCTACGAGCAGTACTTC. Translating gives CASSLSLRAGAYEQYF.

The chain carries TRBV27 and TRBJ1-5; 7 bases line up with TRBD1. The germline CDR1 and CDR2 sequences are MNHEY and SMNVEV (reference sequence). CDR3 length: 14 amino acids. The V and J ends lost 2 bases and 7 bases, in that order; junction bases with no gene match: 5. CDR3 coding DNA: TGTGCCAGCAGTTTAGTGACAGGGCACCAGCCCCAGCATTTT. Protein product: CASSLVTGHQPQHF.

The CDR3 nucleotides read TGTGCCAGCAGCTTAGAGGGACAGGTATTCGGGGAGACCCAGTACTTC. Residues: CASSLEGQVFGETQYF. The genes are TRBV7-9 and TRBJ2-5; 8 positions match TRBD1. Germline V CDR1 and CDR2: SEHNR, FQNEAQ (reference sequence). This CDR3 region has 16 residues. V gave up 1 base and J gave up 5 bases; unmatched junction bases: 9.

Here the CDR3 DNA reads TGTGCCACCCTCATAGCGGTGAAAAACATTCAGTACTTC. This translates into CATLIAVKNIQYF. The rearrangement joins TRBV9 to TRBJ2-4; weak D call: TRBD2 (6 bases). The V end was cut by 9 bases, the J end by 4 bases, with 14 bases between. The CDR3 loop spans 13 amino acids. The germline gives CDR1 SGDLS, CDR2 YYNGEE.

V is TRBV6-6 and J is TRBJ2-5; 7 positions match TRBD1. The junction had 4 bases not matched to a gene; V was cut back by 3 bases and J by 9 bases. CDR1 and CDR2 from the germline V gene are MNHNY and SVGAGI (reference sequence). This CDR3 region has 12 residues. The DNA for the CDR3 is TGTGCCAGCAGTTATGGCAGGGGGTCCCAGTACTTC. This encodes CASSYGRGSQYF.

The chain employs TRBV6-5 and TRBJ2-1; 7 bases match TRBD1. The CDR3 has 15 residues. Germline values: CDR1 MNHEY, CDR2 SVGAGI. J lost 1 base, V lost 6 bases, and 6 bases had no gene match. The CDR3 is CASRKGDSSYNEQFF. The DNA for the CDR3 is TGTGCCAGCAGAAAAGGGGACAGTTCCTACAATGAGCAGTTCTTC.

This clone was observed a single time. The chain employs TRBV28 and TRBJ1-5, with D maybe TRBD1 (6 bases). Deletions cut 5 bases from V and 0 bases from J, with 20 bases between. The CDR3 consists of 18 residues. Looked up from germline, CDR1 is MDHEN and CDR2 is SYDVKM. The CDR3 reads CASSRLGGARFSNQPQHF. In nucleotides, the CDR3 is TGTGCCAGCAGTCGATTAGGGGGAGCTCGATTTAGCAATCAGCCCCAGCATTTT.

This chain joins TRBV6-5 and TRBJ1-4, with D hard to call. The V gene's germline CDR1 is MNHEY and CDR2 SVGAGI. V gave up 6 bases and J gave up 3 bases, with 14 bases separating them. The CDR3 contains 15 residues. This CDR3 is CASRDRAGANEKLFF. CDR3 DNA: TGTGCCAGCAGAGACCGGGCCGGGGCTAATGAAAAACTGTTTTTT.

This rearrangement joins TRBV5-4 to TRBJ2-5; 8 nucleotides match TRBD1. The J call could be wrong; TRBJ2-7 is a better fit for the DNA end. This CDR3 contains 14 residues. Germline V gene lookup returns CDR1 SGHNT and CDR2 YYREEE (reference sequence). As DNA, the CDR3 is TGTGCCAGCAGCCCCGGACAGGGCGACTACGAGCAGTACTTC. It codes for CASSPGQGDYEQYF.

V is TRBV9 and J is TRBJ2-2; possible D gene TRBD2, 6 bases. CDR1 is SGDLS, CDR2 YYNGEE, per germline. The CDR3 sequence is 15 residues long. Deletions cut 0 bases from V and 6 bases from J, with 12 bases between. The DNA for the CDR3 is TGTGCCAGCAGCGTAGCTTGGGGCGGGGCCGGGGAGCTGTTTTTT. The encoded protein is CASSVAWGGAGELFF.

The V and J genes are TRBV10-2 and TRBJ1-2; D not resolved. With 3 bases removed from V and 0 bases from J, the gap between germline ends came to 8 bases. Germline CDR1 and CDR2: WSHSY and SAAADI. CDR3 length: 14 residues. The CDR3 DNA reads as TGCGCCAGCAGTGAAAAGCTAACTAACTATGGCTACACCTTC. It encodes CASSEKLTNYGYTF.

CDR3 sequence: CASSQEAFDHEQFF. The CDR3 region has the DNA TGCGCCAGCAGCCAAGAAGCCTTCGATCATGAGCAGTTCTTC. This chain uses TRBV4-3 with TRBJ2-1; no reliable D call. The CDR3 spans 14 residues. The germline V gene has CDR1 LGHNA and CDR2 YSLEER. V was cut by 0 bases and J by 8 bases, with 11 bases left in between.

This sequence joins TRBV4-1 and TRBJ2-5, with TRBD2 matching 7 bases. This CDR3 region has 16 residues. The ends lost 1 base at V and 2 bases at J; junction bases unmatched: 7. Germline CDR1 MGHRA, CDR2 YSYEKL. CDR3 sequence reads: CASSQGPAGTQETQYF. The CDR3 DNA sequence: TGCGCCAGCAGCCAAGGCCCAGCGGGAACACAAGAGACCCAGTACTTC.